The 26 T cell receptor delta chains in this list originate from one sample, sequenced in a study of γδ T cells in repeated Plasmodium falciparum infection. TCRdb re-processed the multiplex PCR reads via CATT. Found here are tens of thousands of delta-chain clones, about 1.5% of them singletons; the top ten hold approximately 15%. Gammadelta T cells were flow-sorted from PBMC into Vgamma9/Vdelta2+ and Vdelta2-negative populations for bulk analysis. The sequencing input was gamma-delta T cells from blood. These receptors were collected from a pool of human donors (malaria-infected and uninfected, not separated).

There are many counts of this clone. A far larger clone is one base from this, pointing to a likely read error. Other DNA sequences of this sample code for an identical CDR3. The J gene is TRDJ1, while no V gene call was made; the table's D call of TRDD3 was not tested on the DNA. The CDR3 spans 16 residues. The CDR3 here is CALGEVPAYTTDKLIF. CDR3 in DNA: TGTGCTCTTGGGGAAGTGCCCGCCTATACCACCGATAAACTCATCTTT.

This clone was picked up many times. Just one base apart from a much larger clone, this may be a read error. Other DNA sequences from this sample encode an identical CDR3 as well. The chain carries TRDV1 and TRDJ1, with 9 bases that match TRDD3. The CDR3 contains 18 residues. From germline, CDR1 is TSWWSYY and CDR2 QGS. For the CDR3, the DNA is TGTGCTCTTGGGGAACGGACTGGGGGACGTGAGTACACAGATAAACTCATCTTT. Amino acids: CALGERTGGREYTDKLIF.

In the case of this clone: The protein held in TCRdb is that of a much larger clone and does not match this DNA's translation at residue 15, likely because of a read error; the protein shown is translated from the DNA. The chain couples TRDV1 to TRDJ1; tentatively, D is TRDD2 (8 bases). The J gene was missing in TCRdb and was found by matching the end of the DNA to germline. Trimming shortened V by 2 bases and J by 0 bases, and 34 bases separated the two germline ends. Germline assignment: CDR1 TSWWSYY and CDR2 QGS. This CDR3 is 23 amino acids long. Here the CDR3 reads CALGESYFLHFRWGTGYTDKLIF. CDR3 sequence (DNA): TGTGCTCTTGGGGAATCTTACTTCCTACACTTCAGGTGGGGGACCGGGTACACCGATAAACTCATCTTT.

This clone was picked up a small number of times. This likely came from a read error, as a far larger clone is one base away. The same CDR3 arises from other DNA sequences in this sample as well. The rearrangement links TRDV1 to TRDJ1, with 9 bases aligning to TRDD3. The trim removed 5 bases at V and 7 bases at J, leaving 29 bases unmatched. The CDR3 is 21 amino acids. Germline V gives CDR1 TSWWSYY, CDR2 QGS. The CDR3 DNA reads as TGTGCTCTTGGGAATGGCTTCCCCATCCTTCTGGGGGATCTGGGGGCCGGTAAACTCATCTTT. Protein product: CALGNGFPILLGDLGAGKLIF.

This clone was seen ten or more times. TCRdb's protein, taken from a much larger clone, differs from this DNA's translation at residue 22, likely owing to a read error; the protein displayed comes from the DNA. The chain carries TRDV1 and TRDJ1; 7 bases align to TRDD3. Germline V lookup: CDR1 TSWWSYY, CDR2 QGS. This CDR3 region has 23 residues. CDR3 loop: CALGETSVLGRLGITTYTDKLTF. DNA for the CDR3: TGTGCTCTTGGGGAAACTTCGGTTCTAGGGAGACTGGGGATTACTACGTACACCGATAAACTCACCTTT.

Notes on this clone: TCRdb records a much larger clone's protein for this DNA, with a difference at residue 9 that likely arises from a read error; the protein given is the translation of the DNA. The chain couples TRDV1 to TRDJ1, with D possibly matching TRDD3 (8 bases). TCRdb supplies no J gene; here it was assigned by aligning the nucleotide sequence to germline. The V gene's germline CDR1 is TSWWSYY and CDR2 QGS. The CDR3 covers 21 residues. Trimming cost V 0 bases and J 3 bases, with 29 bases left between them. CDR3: CALGELPSCLWGYRWSDKLIF. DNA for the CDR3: TGTGCTCTTGGGGAACTTCCTTCCTGCCTTTGGGGATACCGGTGGTCCGATAAACTCATCTTT.

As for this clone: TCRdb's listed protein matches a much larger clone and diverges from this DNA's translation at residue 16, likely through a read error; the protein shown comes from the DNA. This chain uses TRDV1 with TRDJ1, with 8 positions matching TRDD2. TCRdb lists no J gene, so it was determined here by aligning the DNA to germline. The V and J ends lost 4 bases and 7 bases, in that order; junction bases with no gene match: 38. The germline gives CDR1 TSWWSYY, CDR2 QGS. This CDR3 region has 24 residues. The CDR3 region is CALGGEMPSYLSLLTRGFFGKLIF. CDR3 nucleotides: TGTGCTCTTGGGGGAGAGATGCCTTCCTATCTCTCTCTCCTAACTAGGGGATTTTTCGGTAAACTCATCTTT.

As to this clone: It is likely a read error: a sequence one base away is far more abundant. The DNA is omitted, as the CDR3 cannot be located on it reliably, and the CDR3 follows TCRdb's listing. CDR3 region: CALGEGSRFPYLLGAIDKLIF. The J segment was not called; the V segment is TRDV1; the table assigns TRDD3, which was not confirmed against the DNA. The CDR3 extends over 21 residues, inclusive of both ends. Germline lookup yields CDR1 TSWWSYY and CDR2 QGS.

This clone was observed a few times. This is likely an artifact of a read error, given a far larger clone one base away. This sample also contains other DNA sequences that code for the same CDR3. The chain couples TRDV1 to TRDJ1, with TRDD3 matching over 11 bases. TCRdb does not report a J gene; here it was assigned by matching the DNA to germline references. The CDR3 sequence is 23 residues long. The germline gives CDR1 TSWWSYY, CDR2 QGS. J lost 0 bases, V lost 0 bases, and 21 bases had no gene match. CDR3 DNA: TGTGCTCTTGGGGAACTTTTTCCTACGAGGACCCTAAACTGGGGGATAGACACCGATAAACTCATCTTT. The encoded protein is CALGELFPTRTLNWGIDTDKLIF.

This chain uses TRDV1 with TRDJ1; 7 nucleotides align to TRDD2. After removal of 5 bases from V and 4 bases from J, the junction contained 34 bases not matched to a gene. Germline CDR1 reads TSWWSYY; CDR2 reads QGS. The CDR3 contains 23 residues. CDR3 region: CALGIRQAVLPLVLLKYIDKLIF. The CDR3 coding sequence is TGTGCTCTTGGGATCCGACAGGCCGTCCTTCCTCTTGTACTGCTAAAGTACATCGATAAACTCATCTTT.

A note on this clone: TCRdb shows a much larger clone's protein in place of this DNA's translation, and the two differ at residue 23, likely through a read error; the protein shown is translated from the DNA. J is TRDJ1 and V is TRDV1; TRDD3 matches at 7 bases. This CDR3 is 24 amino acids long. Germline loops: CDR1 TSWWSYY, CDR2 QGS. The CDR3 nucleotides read TGTGCTCTTGGGGAAGGGGAAGGAACGGTCATTCCAGTACTGGGGATTGCCTGCACCGATAAACTCACCTTT. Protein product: CALGEGEGTVIPVLGIACTDKLTF.

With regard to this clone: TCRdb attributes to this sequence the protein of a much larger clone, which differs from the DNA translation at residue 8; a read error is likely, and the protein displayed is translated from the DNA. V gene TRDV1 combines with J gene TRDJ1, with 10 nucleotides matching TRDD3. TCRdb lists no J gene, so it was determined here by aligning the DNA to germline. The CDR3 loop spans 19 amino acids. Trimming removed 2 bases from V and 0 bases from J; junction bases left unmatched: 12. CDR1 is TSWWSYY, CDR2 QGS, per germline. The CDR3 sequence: CALGEGLFGGYAYTDKLIF. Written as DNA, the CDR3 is TGTGCTCTTGGGGAAGGGCTTTTCGGGGGATACGCGTACACCGATAAACTCATCTTT.

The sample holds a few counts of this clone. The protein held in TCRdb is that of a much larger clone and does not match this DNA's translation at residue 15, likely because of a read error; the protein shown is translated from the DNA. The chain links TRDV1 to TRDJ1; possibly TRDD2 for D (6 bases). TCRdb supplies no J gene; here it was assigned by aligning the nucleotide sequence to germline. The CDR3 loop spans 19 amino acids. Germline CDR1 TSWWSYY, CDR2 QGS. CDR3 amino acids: CALGDLLRPLLQYTGKLIF. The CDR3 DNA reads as TGTGCTCTTGGGGACCTCCTACGACCTCTGCTCCAGTACACCGGTAAACTCATCTTT.

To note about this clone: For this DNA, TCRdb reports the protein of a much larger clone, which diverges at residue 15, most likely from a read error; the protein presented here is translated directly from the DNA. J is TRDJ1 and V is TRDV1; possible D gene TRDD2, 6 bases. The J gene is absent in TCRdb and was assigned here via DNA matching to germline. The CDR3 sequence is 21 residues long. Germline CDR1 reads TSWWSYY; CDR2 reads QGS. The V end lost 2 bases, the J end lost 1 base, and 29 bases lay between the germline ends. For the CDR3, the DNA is TGTGCTCTTGGGGAATCGCCTTCCGACGTCAATTCCTCCGAGTGCACCGATAAACTCATCTTT. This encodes CALGESPSDVNSSECTDKLIF.

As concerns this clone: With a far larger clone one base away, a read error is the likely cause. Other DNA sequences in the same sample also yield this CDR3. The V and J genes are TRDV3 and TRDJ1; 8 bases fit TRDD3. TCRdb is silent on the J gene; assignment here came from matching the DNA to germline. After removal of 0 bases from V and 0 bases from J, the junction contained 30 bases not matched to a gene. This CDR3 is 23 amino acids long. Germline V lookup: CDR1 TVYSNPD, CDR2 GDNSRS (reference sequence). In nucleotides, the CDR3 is TGTGCCTTTAGAGGGGTCAGGTCGGGCCTACAGGGTGGGGGATTACTGTACACCGATAAACTCATCTTT. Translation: CAFRGVRSGLQGGGLLYTDKLIF.

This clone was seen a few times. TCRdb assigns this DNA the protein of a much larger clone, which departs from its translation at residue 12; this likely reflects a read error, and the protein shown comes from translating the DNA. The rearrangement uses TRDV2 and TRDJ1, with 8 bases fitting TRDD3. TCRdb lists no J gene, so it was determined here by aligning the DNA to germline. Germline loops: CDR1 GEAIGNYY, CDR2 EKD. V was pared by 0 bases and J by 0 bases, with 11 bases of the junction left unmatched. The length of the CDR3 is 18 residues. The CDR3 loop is CACDTSVLGAKHTDKLIF. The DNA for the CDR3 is TGTGCCTGTGACACCTCGGTACTGGGGGCCAAGCACACCGATAAACTCATCTTT.

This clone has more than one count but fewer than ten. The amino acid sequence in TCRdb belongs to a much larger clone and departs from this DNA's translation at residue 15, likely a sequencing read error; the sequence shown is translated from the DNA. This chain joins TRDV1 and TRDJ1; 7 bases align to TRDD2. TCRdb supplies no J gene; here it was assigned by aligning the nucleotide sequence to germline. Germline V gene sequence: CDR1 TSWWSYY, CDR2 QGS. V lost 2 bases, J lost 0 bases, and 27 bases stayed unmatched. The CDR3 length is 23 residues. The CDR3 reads CALGEEMWFLHPRGHAYTDKLIF. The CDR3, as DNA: TGTGCTCTTGGGGAAGAGATGTGGTTCCTACACCCTAGGGGACACGCGTACACCGATAAACTCATCTTT.

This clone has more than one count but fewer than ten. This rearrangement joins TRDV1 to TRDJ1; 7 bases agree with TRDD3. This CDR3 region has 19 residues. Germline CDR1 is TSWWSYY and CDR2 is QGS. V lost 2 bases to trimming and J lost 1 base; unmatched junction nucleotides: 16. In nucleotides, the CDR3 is TGTGCTCTTGGGGAATTTTGGCCTTATATGGGGGACCCCACCGATAAACTCATCTTT. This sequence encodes CALGEFWPYMGDPTDKLIF.

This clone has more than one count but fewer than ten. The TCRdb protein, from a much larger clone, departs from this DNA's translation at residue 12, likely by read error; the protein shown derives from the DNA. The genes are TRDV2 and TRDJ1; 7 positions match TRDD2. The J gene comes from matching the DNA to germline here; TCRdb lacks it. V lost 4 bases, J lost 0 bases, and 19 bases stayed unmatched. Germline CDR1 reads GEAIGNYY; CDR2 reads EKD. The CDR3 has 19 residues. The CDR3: CACDNPAFLDCEYTDKLIF. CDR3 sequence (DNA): TGTGCCTGTGATAATCCCGCCTTCCTTGACTGCGAGTACACCGATAAACTCATCTTT.

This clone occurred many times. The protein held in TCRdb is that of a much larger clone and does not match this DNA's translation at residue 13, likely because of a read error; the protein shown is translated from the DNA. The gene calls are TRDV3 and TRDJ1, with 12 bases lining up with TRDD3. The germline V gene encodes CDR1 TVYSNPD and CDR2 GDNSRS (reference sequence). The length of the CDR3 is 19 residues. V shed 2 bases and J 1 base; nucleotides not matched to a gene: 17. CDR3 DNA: TGTGCCTTTGCGCCTTCCTACGGAACTGGGGGATACATCACCGATAAACTCATCTTT. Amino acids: CAFAPSYGTGGYITDKLIF.

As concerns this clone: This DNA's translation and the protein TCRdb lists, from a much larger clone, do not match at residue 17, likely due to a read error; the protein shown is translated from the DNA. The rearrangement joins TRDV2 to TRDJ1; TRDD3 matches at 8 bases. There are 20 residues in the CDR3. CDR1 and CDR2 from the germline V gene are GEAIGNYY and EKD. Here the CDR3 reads CACDIDRPRGDRKYTDELIF. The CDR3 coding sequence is TGTGCCTGTGACATTGACCGGCCTCGGGGGGATAGAAAGTACACCGATGAACTCATCTTT.

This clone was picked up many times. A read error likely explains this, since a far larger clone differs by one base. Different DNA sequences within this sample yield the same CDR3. CDR3 sequence (DNA): TGTGCCTGTGATCCCGTGCTGGGGGATACGGGGGTCACCGATAAACTCATCTTT. Protein product: CACDPVLGDTGVTDKLIF. V is TRDV2 and J is TRDJ1; 12 positions agree with TRDD3. From germline, CDR1 is GEAIGNYY and CDR2 EKD. The length of the CDR3 is 18 residues. V shed 4 bases, J shed 1 base, and the junction held 12 bases outside the gene matches.

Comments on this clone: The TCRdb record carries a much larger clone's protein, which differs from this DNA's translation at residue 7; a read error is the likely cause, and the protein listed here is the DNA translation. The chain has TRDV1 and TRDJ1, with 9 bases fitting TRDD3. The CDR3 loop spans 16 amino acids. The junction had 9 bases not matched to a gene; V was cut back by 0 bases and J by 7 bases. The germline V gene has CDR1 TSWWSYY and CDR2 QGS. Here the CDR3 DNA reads TGTGCTCTTGGGGAACTTTTGGCTGGGGGATCCTCTAAACTCATCTTT. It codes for CALGELLAGGSSKLIF.

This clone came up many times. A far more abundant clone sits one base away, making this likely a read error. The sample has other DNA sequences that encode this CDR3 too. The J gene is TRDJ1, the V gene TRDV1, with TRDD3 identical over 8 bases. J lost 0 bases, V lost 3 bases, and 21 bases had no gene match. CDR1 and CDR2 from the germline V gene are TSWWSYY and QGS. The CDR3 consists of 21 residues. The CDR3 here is CALGERPFFPLLLGDTDKLIF. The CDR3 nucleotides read TGTGCTCTTGGGGAGCGGCCCTTTTTCCCACTTTTACTGGGGGACACCGATAAACTCATCTTT.

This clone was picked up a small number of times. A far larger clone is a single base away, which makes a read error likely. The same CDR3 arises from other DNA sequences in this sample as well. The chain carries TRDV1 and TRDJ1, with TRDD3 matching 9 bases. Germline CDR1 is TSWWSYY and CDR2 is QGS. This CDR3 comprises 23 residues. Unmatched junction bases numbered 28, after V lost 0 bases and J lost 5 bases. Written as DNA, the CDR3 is TGTGCTCTTGGGGAACTAATATCCCTGCCTTATAACTGGGGGAAAAGGGGTGTTGATAAACTCATCTTT. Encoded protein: CALGELISLPYNWGKRGVDKLIF.

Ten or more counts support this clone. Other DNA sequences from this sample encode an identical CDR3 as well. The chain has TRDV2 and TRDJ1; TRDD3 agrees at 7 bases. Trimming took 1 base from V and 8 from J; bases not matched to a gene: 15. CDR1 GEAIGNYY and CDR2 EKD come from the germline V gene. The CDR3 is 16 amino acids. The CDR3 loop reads CACDTYLGLDTGKLIF. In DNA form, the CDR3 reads TGTGCCTGTGACACTTACTTAGGACTGGATACGGGGAAACTCATCTTT.